This is a list of T cell receptor beta chains from one sample in a study of blood T cell repertoires in COVID-19. Clones were sequenced by immunoSEQ multiplex PCR, and TCRdb holds only the in-frame ones, with some missing. The table includes over 110,000 clones, approximately 80% detected once. Material: peripheral blood. The origin of the receptors is a human donor in a cohort sampled during active COVID-19. Each CDR3 is given with its conserved first and last residue. The order of the fields is J gene, V gene, clone size, D gene, CDR3 DNA, CDR3 protein. A D gene is named only where the DNA matches it firmly. Size is stated for part of the rows, as once, few or many counts, or as a class when the clone is expanded.

j_call: TRBJ2-7
v_call: TRBV27
clone_size: .
d_call: TRBD2
cdr3_nt: TGTGCCAGCAGTCCCCGATCTAGCGGGAGGGCCTCAAGCTCCTACGAGCAGTACTTC
cdr3_aa: CASSPRSSGRASSSYEQYF

j_call: TRBJ2-7
v_call: TRBV6-2/TRBV6-3
clone_size: .
d_call: TRBD2
cdr3_nt: TGTGCCAGCAGTTACGGGAGGACTAGCGGATCCTACGAGCAGTACTTC
cdr3_aa: CASSYGRTSGSYEQYF

j_call: TRBJ2-1
v_call: TRBV3-1/TRBV3-2
clone_size: .
d_call: .
cdr3_nt: TGTGCCAGCAGCCAAGATCCCCCGACTAGTGGGGTAGATGAGCAGTTCTTC
cdr3_aa: CASSQDPPTSGVDEQFF

j_call: TRBJ2-7
v_call: TRBV29-1
clone_size: .
d_call: TRBD1
cdr3_nt: TGCAGCGTTGCTTTAGGGACAGAGCGTTCCTACGAGCAGTACTTC
cdr3_aa: CSVALGTERSYEQYF

j_call: TRBJ1-3
v_call: TRBV3-1/TRBV3-2
clone_size: .
d_call: .
cdr3_nt: TGTGCCAGCGGACAGCTCTCTGGAAACACCATATATTTT
cdr3_aa: CASGQLSGNTIYF

j_call: TRBJ2-2
v_call: TRBV27
clone_size: .
d_call: TRBD2
cdr3_nt: TGTGCCAGCAGTTTAAAGGGGAGGGGTTGGGGGGCCGGGGAGCTGTTTTTT
cdr3_aa: CASSLKGRGWGAGELFF

j_call: TRBJ2-2
v_call: TRBV2
clone_size: .
d_call: TRBD1
cdr3_nt: TGTGCCAGCAGTCGACAGGGGAGGACCGGGGAGCTGTTTTTT
cdr3_aa: CASSRQGRTGELFF

j_call: TRBJ2-6
v_call: TRBV7-9
clone_size: few
d_call: TRBD1
cdr3_nt: TGTGCCAGCCACAGGGACAGCCACTCTGGGGCCAACGTCCTGACTTTC
cdr3_aa: CASHRDSHSGANVLTF

j_call: TRBJ1-2
v_call: TRBV9
clone_size: .
d_call: TRBD1
cdr3_nt: TGTGCCAGCAGCGAAGGACAGGGGCCTAACTATGGCTACACCTTC
cdr3_aa: CASSEGQGPNYGYTF

j_call: TRBJ2-1
v_call: TRBV21-1
clone_size: .
d_call: .
cdr3_nt: TGTGCCAGCAGCAAAGAACTAGCGGGATGCAATGAGCAGTTCTTC
cdr3_aa: CASSKELAGCNEQFF

j_call: TRBJ2-3
v_call: TRBV6-4
clone_size: .
d_call: .
cdr3_nt: TGTGCCAGCAGTGGAACCAGGGCTCCCACAGATACGCAGTATTTT
cdr3_aa: CASSGTRAPTDTQYF

j_call: TRBJ2-7
v_call: TRBV24-1
clone_size: .
d_call: TRBD1
cdr3_nt: TGTGCCACCCGCACCGGGACAGGGGCCTACGAGCAGTACTTC
cdr3_aa: CATRTGTGAYEQYF

j_call: TRBJ2-3
v_call: TRBV6-2/TRBV6-3
clone_size: .
d_call: .
cdr3_nt: TGTGCCAGCAGTTACTCTGCGGGGTCAGATACGCAGTATTTT
cdr3_aa: CASSYSAGSDTQYF

j_call: TRBJ1-5
v_call: TRBV24-1
clone_size: .
d_call: .
cdr3_nt: TGTGCCACCAGTGATCGGAGTAATCAGCCCCAGCATTTT
cdr3_aa: CATSDRSNQPQHF

j_call: TRBJ1-4
v_call: TRBV19
clone_size: .
d_call: .
cdr3_nt: TGTGCCAGTAGTATAAGGGTCAGGGTTAATGAAAAACTGTTTTTT
cdr3_aa: CASSIRVRVNEKLFF

j_call: TRBJ2-5
v_call: TRBV3-1/TRBV3-2
clone_size: once
d_call: TRBD2
cdr3_nt: TGTGCCAGCAGCCAACTCCGTGCGGGAGTAATCGAGACCCAGTACTTC
cdr3_aa: CASSQLRAGVIETQYF

j_call: TRBJ1-5
v_call: TRBV6-2/TRBV6-3
clone_size: once
d_call: .
cdr3_nt: TGTGCCAGCAGCCAACATGGAGGGCTTGGTCAGCCCCAGCATTTT
cdr3_aa: CASSQHGGLGQPQHF

j_call: TRBJ2-7
v_call: TRBV29-1
clone_size: .
d_call: TRBD2
cdr3_nt: TGCAGCGCCAAGACTAGCGGGAGGGCCTACGAGCAGTACTTC
cdr3_aa: CSAKTSGRAYEQYF

j_call: TRBJ1-2
v_call: TRBV12-3/TRBV12-4
clone_size: .
d_call: .
cdr3_nt: TGTGCCAGCAGCCCCCAGGAGGGGAGGGGCTACACCTTC
cdr3_aa: CASSPQEGRGYTF

j_call: TRBJ1-3
v_call: TRBV18
clone_size: once
d_call: TRBD1
cdr3_nt: TGTGCCAGCTCACCACTCGCGGGAGGACAGGGGACTGGAAACACCATATATTTT
cdr3_aa: CASSPLAGGQGTGNTIYF

j_call: TRBJ2-7
v_call: TRBV4-3
clone_size: .
d_call: .
cdr3_nt: TGCGCCAGCAGCCAAGTCGCGGGAATGGGCTCCTACGAGCAGTACTTC
cdr3_aa: CASSQVAGMGSYEQYF

j_call: TRBJ1-2
v_call: TRBV28
clone_size: .
d_call: .
cdr3_nt: TGTGCCAGCAGTTTTGGAGGGTATGGCTACACCTTC
cdr3_aa: CASSFGGYGYTF

j_call: TRBJ2-5
v_call: TRBV19
clone_size: .
d_call: TRBD2
cdr3_nt: TGTGCCAGTAGTGTAGCGGGAGACGGCGTGACCCAGTACTTC
cdr3_aa: CASSVAGDGVTQYF

j_call: TRBJ1-2
v_call: TRBV4-3
clone_size: .
d_call: TRBD1
cdr3_nt: TGCGCCAGCAGCCAAGGTAGACAGGGTTTTAACTATGGCTACACCTTC
cdr3_aa: CASSQGRQGFNYGYTF

j_call: TRBJ1-3
v_call: TRBV5-1
clone_size: .
d_call: .
cdr3_nt: TGCGCCAGCAGCTTGTCTTCGCAGACTGGAAACACCATATATTTT
cdr3_aa: CASSLSSQTGNTIYF

j_call: TRBJ2-5
v_call: TRBV5-1
clone_size: .
d_call: TRBD1
cdr3_nt: TGCGCCAGCAGCGGGTTGGGGACAGAAGAGACCCAGTACTTC
cdr3_aa: CASSGLGTEETQYF

j_call: TRBJ2-6
v_call: TRBV7-9
clone_size: .
d_call: TRBD1
cdr3_nt: TGTGCCAGCAGCATTAACCCGGGACAGGGCCCTAAGGCCGGGGCCAACGTCCTGACTTTC
cdr3_aa: CASSINPGQGPKAGANVLTF